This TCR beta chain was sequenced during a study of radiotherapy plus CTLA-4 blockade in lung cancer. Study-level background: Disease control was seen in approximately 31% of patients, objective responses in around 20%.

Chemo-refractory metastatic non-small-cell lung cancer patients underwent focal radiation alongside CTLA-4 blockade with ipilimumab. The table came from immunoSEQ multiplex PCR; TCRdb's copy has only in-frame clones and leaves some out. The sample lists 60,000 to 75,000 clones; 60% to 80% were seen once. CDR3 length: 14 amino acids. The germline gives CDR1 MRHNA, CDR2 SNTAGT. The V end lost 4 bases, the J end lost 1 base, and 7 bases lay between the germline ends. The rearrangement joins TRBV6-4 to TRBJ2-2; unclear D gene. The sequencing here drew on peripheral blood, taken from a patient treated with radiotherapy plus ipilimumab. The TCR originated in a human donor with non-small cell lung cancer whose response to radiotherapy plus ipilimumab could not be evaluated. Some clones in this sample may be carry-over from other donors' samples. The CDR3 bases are TGTGCCAGCAGTGTTACGGTGAACACCGGGGAGCTGTTTTTT. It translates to CASSVTVNTGELFF.